One and the same sample provided the 32 T cell receptor beta chains below, sequenced in a study of CD8 T cells in Susac syndrome. RNA amounts of roughly 0.45 to 1 ug underwent reverse transcription with random hexamers. From the immunoSEQ multiplex PCR reads, TCRdb called clonotypes with MiXCR, one entry per CDR3 protein. Of 55,000 to 75,000 distinct CDR3 sequences in the sample, 85% to 95% were seen once. The specimen was CD4+ T cells from PBMCs. The receptors stem from a human donor with Susac syndrome.

This chain joins TRBV6-4 and TRBJ1-2; 9 bases line up with TRBD1. J was trimmed by 9 bases and V by 3 bases; bases with no gene match: 14. The V gene's germline CDR1 is MRHNA and CDR2 SNTAGT. There are 16 residues in the CDR3. The CDR3 reads CASSETGTGSRSRYTF. CDR3 nucleotides: TGTGCCAGCAGTGAGACCGGGACAGGGAGTCGGTCTCGCTACACCTTC.

This clonotype appeared a single time. This chain uses TRBV12-3 or TRBV12-4 with TRBJ2-6; 7 bases line up with TRBD1. This CDR3 has 16 residues. V lost 8 bases, J lost 2 bases, and 9 bases stayed unmatched. The CDR3 DNA reads TGTGCCAGCTGCACGACAGGGCGGGCTGGGGCCAACGTCCTGACTTTC. Translating it yields CASCTTGRAGANVLTF.

V and J are TRBV2 and TRBJ2-5; 7 bases map to TRBD1. The CDR3 is 14 amino acids. Unmatched junction bases numbered 2, after V lost 4 bases and J lost 0 bases. From germline, CDR1 is SNHLY and CDR2 FYNNEI. CDR3 protein: CASSGGQYQETQYF. CDR3 nucleotides: TGTGCCAGCAGTGGGGGACAGTACCAAGAGACCCAGTACTTC.

The V and J genes are TRBV27 and TRBJ2-2; D is ambiguous. This CDR3 spans 13 amino acids. Germline CDR1 is MNHEY and CDR2 is SMNVEV (reference sequence). V was pared by 4 bases and J by 0 bases, with 3 bases between. The CDR3 loop is CASSSSNTGELFF. CDR3 sequence (DNA): TGTGCCAGCAGTTCCTCGAACACCGGGGAGCTGTTTTTT.

The chain combines TRBV28 with TRBJ1-5; 7 nucleotides line up with TRBD1. There are 15 residues in the CDR3. The germline gives CDR1 MDHEN, CDR2 SYDVKM. Trimming at V came to 5 bases and at J to 10 bases, leaving 14 bases not matched to a gene. CDR3 region: CASSPQGVSNDPQHF. CDR3 DNA sequence: TGTGCCAGCAGTCCCCAGGGGGTTAGCAATGACCCCCAGCATTTT.

The chain has TRBV5-4 and TRBJ2-2, with D perhaps matching TRBD1 (5 bases). The CDR3 has 16 amino acids. Germline V CDR1 and CDR2: SGHNT, YYREEE (reference sequence). With 3 bases removed from V and 6 bases from J, the gap between germline ends came to 18 bases. The DNA of the CDR3 is TGTGCCAGCAGCTCGTCCTTGGACACTATCGCCGGGGAGCTGTTTTTT. Protein sequence: CASSSSLDTIAGELFF.

CDR3 region: CASSPRQARISPLHF. The CDR3 region has the DNA TGTGCCAGCAGCCCCCGACAGGCCCGAATTTCACCCCTCCACTTT. The chain combines TRBV3-1 with TRBJ1-6; D perhaps matches TRBD1 (6 bases). The germline V gene has CDR1 LGHDT and CDR2 YNNKEL (reference sequence). The CDR3 spans 15 residues. V lost 4 bases and J lost 9, with 16 bases in between.

This chain connects TRBV7-8 to TRBJ2-7, with D possibly being TRBD1 (5 bases). This CDR3 has 13 residues. V was pared by 0 bases and J by 6 bases, with 9 bases between. CDR1 and CDR2 (germline): SGHVS, FQNEAQ. As DNA, the CDR3 is TGTGCCAGCAGCTTAGCGCAAAGGGGCGAGCAGTACTTC. Translation gives CASSLAQRGEQYF.

The chain employs TRBV7-2 and TRBJ1-2; 9 bases agree with TRBD1. The germline gives CDR1 SGHTA, CDR2 FQGNSA. This CDR3 region has 15 residues. V was clipped by 1 base and J by 5 bases; unmatched bases: 5. The CDR3 DNA is TGTGCCAGCAGCTTAGGGAGGGACAGGGAGTATGGCTACACCTTC. Translated, it gives CASSLGRDREYGYTF. Supplemented by reference TRBV7-2 and TRBJ1-2, the full variable domain reads GAGVSQSPSNKVTEKGKDVELRCDPISGHTALYWYRQSLGQGLEFLIYFQGNSAPDKSGLPSDRFSAERTGGSVSTLTIQRTQQEDSAVYLCASSLGRDREYGYTFGSGTRLTVV.

The chain has TRBV30 and TRBJ2-5; 9 nucleotides line up with TRBD1. Germline V gene data show CDR1 as GTSNPN and CDR2 as SVGIG (reference sequence). This CDR3 spans 14 amino acids. V lost 3 bases to trimming and J lost 7 bases; unmatched junction nucleotides: 9. The CDR3 loop reads CAWSRGQGGMTQYF. DNA for the CDR3: TGTGCCTGGAGCAGGGGACAGGGTGGAATGACCCAGTACTTC.

This rearrangement joins TRBV7-2 to TRBJ2-5, with 11 nucleotides matching TRBD2. With V trimmed by 4 bases and J by 5 bases, 9 bases remained unmatched. The CDR3 runs 16 residues. CDR1 SGHTA and CDR2 FQGNSA come from the germline V gene. DNA of the CDR3: TGTGCCAGCAGCTCCCTAGCGGGGGGCGGGTTTGAGACCCAGTACTTC. Encoded protein: CASSSLAGGGFETQYF. Together with reference TRBV7-2 and TRBJ2-5, the CDR3 gives the full variable domain: GAGVSQSPSNKVTEKGKDVELRCDPISGHTALYWYRQSLGQGLEFLIYFQGNSAPDKSGLPSDRFSAERTGGSVSTLTIQRTQQEDSAVYLCASSSLAGGGFETQYFGPGTRLLVL.

The chain links TRBV20-1 to TRBJ2-2; D is tentatively TRBD1 or TRBD2 (5 bases each). Per germline, CDR1 DFQATT and CDR2 SNEGSKA (reference sequence). V was trimmed by 3 bases and J by 7 bases, leaving 15 bases between them. The CDR3 is 14 residues long. The CDR3 DNA reads as TGCAGTGCTAGGTTCGCAGGGAGCATCGGGGAGCTGTTTTTT. Protein product: CSARFAGSIGELFF.

This clonotype was counted a single time. The chain couples TRBV5-1 to TRBJ1-4; a possible D gene is TRBD1 (5 bases). Germline CDR1 is SGHRS and CDR2 is YFSETQ. The CDR3 runs to 16 residues. V shed 4 bases and J shed 5 bases, with 18 bases lying between them. The CDR3 spells CASSTQGSARNEKLFF. The CDR3 DNA reads TGCGCCAGCAGCACCCAGGGCAGCGCCCGAAATGAAAAACTGTTTTTT.

The V and J genes are TRBV5-1 and TRBJ2-1; tentatively, D is TRBD2 (6 bases). Germline V CDR1 and CDR2: SGHRS, YFSETQ. CDR3 length: 15 residues. V was shortened by 5 bases and J by 9 bases, with 21 bases between the two germline ends. As DNA, the CDR3 is TGCGCCAGCAGTTACGGACGCGGGATTGCTGGTGAGCAGTTCTTC. Protein sequence: CASSYGRGIAGEQFF.

The genes are TRBV7-2 and TRBJ2-3; 9 bases match TRBD2. Per the germline V gene, CDR1 is SGHTA and CDR2 is FQGNSA. The CDR3 contains 16 residues. The junction had 10 bases not matched to a gene; V was cut back by 3 bases and J by 6 bases. CDR3 nucleotide sequence: TGTGCCAGCAGCTTTGAGCGGGGGGTCCGCCGGGATACGCAGTATTTT. Its protein product is CASSFERGVRRDTQYF.

The chain carries TRBV7-2 and TRBJ2-7, with 9 positions matching TRBD1. The CDR3 contains 18 residues. The V and J ends lost 4 bases and 5 bases, in that order; junction bases with no gene match: 18. CDR1 is SGHTA, CDR2 FQGNSA, per germline. The CDR3 DNA sequence: TGTGCCAGCAGCTCCCGAATAACAGTTCGGGACAGGGTGAACGAGCAGTACTTC. Translation gives CASSSRITVRDRVNEQYF.

V gene TRBV5-1 combines with J gene TRBJ2-7; D might be TRBD1 (6 bases). Trimming cost V 4 bases and J 1 base, with 15 bases left between them. This CDR3 has 15 residues. CDR1 and CDR2 (germline): SGHRS, YFSETQ. CDR3 in amino acids: CASSHDRTISYEQYF. The CDR3 region has the DNA TGCGCCAGCAGCCATGACAGGACGATTTCCTACGAGCAGTACTTC.

The J gene is TRBJ2-3, the V gene TRBV9; D call uncertain. The V end lost 2 bases, the J end lost 2 bases, and 15 bases lay between the germline ends. This CDR3 is 16 amino acids long. In germline, CDR1 is SGDLS, CDR2 YYNGEE. The CDR3 protein is CASSVTSAGATDTQYF. The CDR3 DNA is TGTGCCAGCAGCGTGACTTCCGCCGGAGCCACAGATACGCAGTATTTT.

The J gene is TRBJ2-3, the V gene TRBV5-4; D tentatively reads TRBD1 or TRBD2 (5 bases each). There are 13 residues in the CDR3. Germline lookup yields CDR1 SGHNT and CDR2 YYREEE (reference sequence). Trimming removed 1 base from V and 4 bases from J, with 7 bases in between. The CDR3 is CASSLRGPDTQYF. CDR3 DNA: TGTGCCAGCAGCTTGCGGGGACCAGATACGCAGTATTTT.

V and J are TRBV19 and TRBJ2-5; 12 bases map to TRBD1. There are 15 residues in the CDR3. Trimming took 5 bases from V and 5 from J; bases not matched to a gene: 6. CDR1 is LNHDA and CDR2 is SQIVND in the germline V gene (reference sequence). This chain's CDR3 is CASSGTGGAKETQYF. The DNA of the CDR3 is TGTGCCAGTAGTGGGACAGGGGGCGCGAAGGAGACCCAGTACTTC.

The chain carries TRBV4-3 and TRBJ2-3; D uncertain. Trimming removed 1 base from V and 2 bases from J, with 16 bases in between. CDR1 is LGHNA and CDR2 is YSLEER in the germline V gene. The CDR3 length is 17 residues. CDR3 loop: CASSQVLGLSYTDTQYF. CDR3 coding DNA: TGCGCCAGCAGCCAAGTCCTTGGCCTCAGTTACACAGATACGCAGTATTTT.

The genes are TRBV27 and TRBJ2-7; D is perhaps TRBD1 (6 bases). V gave up 5 bases and J gave up 2 bases, with 13 bases separating them. CDR1 is MNHEY and CDR2 is SMNVEV in the germline V gene (reference sequence). This CDR3 contains 14 residues. The DNA for the CDR3 is TGTGCCAGCAGTCCGAGACAGGTTACCTACGAGCAGTACTTC. Translating it yields CASSPRQVTYEQYF.

The gene calls are TRBV7-3 and TRBJ2-2; D remains unclear. This CDR3 contains 12 residues. With 3 bases removed from V and 6 bases from J, the gap between germline ends came to 5 bases. Germline CDR1 is SGHTA and CDR2 is FQGTGA. CDR3 DNA: TGTGCCAGCAGCTTTCGTTCCGGGGAGCTGTTTTTT. Its translation is CASSFRSGELFF.

The genes are TRBV11-2 and TRBJ1-2; 7 positions match TRBD1. From germline, CDR1 is SGHAT and CDR2 FQNNGV. This CDR3 contains 14 residues. Unmatched junction bases numbered 4, after V lost 0 bases and J lost 6 bases. CDR3 region: CASSLDVQGDGYTF. The CDR3 DNA is TGTGCCAGCAGCTTAGATGTCCAGGGGGATGGCTACACCTTC.

The chain has TRBV20-1 and TRBJ2-3, with D perhaps being TRBD1 or TRBD2 (6 bases each). The CDR3 spans 13 residues. With 2 bases removed from V and 1 base from J, the gap between germline ends came to 7 bases. Per germline, CDR1 DFQATT and CDR2 SNEGSKA (reference sequence). The CDR3 coding sequence is TGCAGTGCTAGAAGGGGGGGCACAGATACGCAGTATTTT. Translation gives CSARRGGTDTQYF.

The rearrangement joins TRBV29-1 to TRBJ2-5; D is unresolved. Germline V gene lookup returns CDR1 SQVTM and CDR2 ANQGSEA. V was cut by 4 bases and J by 1 base, with 4 bases left in between. CDR3 length: 11 residues. CDR3 loop: CSVVPQETQYF. The CDR3 DNA reads as TGCAGCGTTGTCCCCCAAGAGACCCAGTACTTC.

The chain uses TRBV6-2 or TRBV6-3 and TRBJ1-5; 11 bases line up with TRBD1. J gave up 4 bases and V 0 bases, and 8 bases lay outside the gene matches. This CDR3 has 18 amino acids. From germline, CDR1 is MNHEY and CDR2 SVGEGT. The CDR3 region is CASSYSDRGRPINQPQHF. The CDR3 bases are TGTGCCAGCAGTTACTCGGACAGGGGGCGGCCCATTAATCAGCCCCAGCATTTT.

The V and J genes are TRBV2 and TRBJ1-6, with D possibly TRBD1 on 6 matching bases. CDR1 and CDR2 (germline): SNHLY, FYNNEI. V lost 6 bases and J 7 bases, leaving 16 bases between the germline ends. The CDR3 has 15 residues. The CDR3 DNA sequence: TGTGCCAGCAGAATGACAGGACGCAAGAATTCACCCCTCCACTTT. It translates to CASRMTGRKNSPLHF.

V usage is TRBV7-3 and J usage is TRBJ2-2; no clear D gene. V lost 5 bases and J 1 base, leaving 11 bases between the germline ends. The CDR3 consists of 15 residues. Germline values: CDR1 SGHTA, CDR2 FQGTGA. CDR3 bases: TGTGCCAGCAGCGTGGGGTCGTGGAACACCGGGGAGCTGTTTTTT. Amino acid sequence: CASSVGSWNTGELFF.

The genes are TRBV30 and TRBJ2-1, with D possibly TRBD1 on 5 matching bases. Trimming left V 3 bases short and J 8 bases short, with 11 bases between. Germline V lookup: CDR1 GTSNPN, CDR2 SVGIG (reference sequence). The CDR3 is made up of 12 amino acids. Written as DNA, the CDR3 is TGTGCCTGGAGGTCAGGGAACCATGAGCAGTTCTTC. It specifies CAWRSGNHEQFF.

The chain couples TRBV7-2 to TRBJ2-5, with D perhaps TRBD2 (6 bases). Germline CDR1 reads SGHTA; CDR2 reads FQGNSA. CDR3 size: 14 residues. The ends were cut back, 3 bases at V and 5 bases at J, with 13 bases in the middle. The CDR3 DNA is TGTGCCAGCAGCTTGGGGGGTAGTTTGGAGACCCAGTACTTC. This gives the protein CASSLGGSLETQYF.

The chain uses TRBV6-6 and TRBJ1-2; TRBD1 might be the D (5 bases). CDR3 size: 13 residues. Trimming shortened V by 5 bases and J by 9 bases, and 16 bases separated the two germline ends. CDR1 and CDR2 from the germline V gene are MNHNY and SVGAGI (reference sequence). The CDR3 region is CASSPSGSWRYTF. CDR3 nucleotide sequence: TGTGCCAGCAGTCCTTCAGGGTCATGGCGCTACACCTTC.